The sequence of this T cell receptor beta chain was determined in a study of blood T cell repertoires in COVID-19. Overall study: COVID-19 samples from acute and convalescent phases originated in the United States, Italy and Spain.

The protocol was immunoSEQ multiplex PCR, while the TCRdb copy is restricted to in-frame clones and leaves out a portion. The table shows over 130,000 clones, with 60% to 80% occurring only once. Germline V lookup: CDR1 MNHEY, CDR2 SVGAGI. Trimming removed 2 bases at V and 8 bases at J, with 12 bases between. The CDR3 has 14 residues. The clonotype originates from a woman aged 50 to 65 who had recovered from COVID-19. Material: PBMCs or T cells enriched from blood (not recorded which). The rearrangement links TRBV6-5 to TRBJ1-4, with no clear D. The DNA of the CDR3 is TGTGCCAGCAGTTACCCCCGGCGGGAGGAAAAACTGTTTTTT. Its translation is CASSYPRREEKLFF.